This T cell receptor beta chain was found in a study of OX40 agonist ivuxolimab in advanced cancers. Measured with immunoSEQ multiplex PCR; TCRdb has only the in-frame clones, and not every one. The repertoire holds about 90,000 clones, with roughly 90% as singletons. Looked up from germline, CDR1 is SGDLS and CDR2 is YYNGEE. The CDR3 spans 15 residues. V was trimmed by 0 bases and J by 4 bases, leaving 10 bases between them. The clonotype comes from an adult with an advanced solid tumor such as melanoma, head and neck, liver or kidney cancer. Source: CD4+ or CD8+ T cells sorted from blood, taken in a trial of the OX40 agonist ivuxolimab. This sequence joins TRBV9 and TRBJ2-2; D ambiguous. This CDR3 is CASSVDLTRTGELFF. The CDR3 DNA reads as TGTGCCAGCAGCGTAGATCTTACTCGCACCGGGGAGCTGTTTTTT.